These 28 T cell receptor beta chains originate from one sample sequenced in a study of blood T cell repertoires in COVID-19. Generated by immunoSEQ multiplex PCR, the TCRdb table keeps only in-frame clones and is missing some. The sample holds 28,000 or so clones, almost 90% seen once. The specimen was peripheral blood. These TCRs come from a human donor in a cohort sampled during active COVID-19.

The chain has TRBV5-1 and TRBJ1-5, with 9 bases that match TRBD1. The CDR3 spans 16 residues. J gave up 8 bases and V 3 bases, and 12 bases lay outside the gene matches. Germline CDR1 is SGHRS and CDR2 is YFSETQ. The CDR3, as DNA: TGCGCCAGCAGCTGGGCCGGGACAGGGAGTGCTGAGCCCCAGCATTTT. Amino acid sequence: CASSWAGTGSAEPQHF.

The chain couples TRBV4-1 to TRBJ2-5; 8 bases line up with TRBD2. The V gene's germline CDR1 is MGHRA and CDR2 YSYEKL. CDR3 size: 15 residues. J gave up 2 bases and V 3 bases, and 5 bases lay outside the gene matches. The CDR3: CASSQPGLGQETQYF. CDR3 nucleotide sequence: TGCGCCAGCAGCCAGCCGGGACTAGGGCAAGAGACCCAGTACTTC.

In its sample, this clone was seen once. V usage is TRBV6-4 and J usage is TRBJ2-3; 11 bases fit TRBD2. This CDR3 is 14 amino acids long. The V gene end was trimmed by 8 bases and the J gene end by 5 bases; junction bases not matched to a gene: 6. Germline assignment: CDR1 MRHNA and CDR2 SNTAGT. The CDR3 spells CASSTGTSGDTQYF. CDR3 in DNA: TGTGCCAGCTCTACCGGGACTAGCGGAGATACGCAGTATTTT.

CDR3 sequence reads: CASSRDYPYEQYF. The DNA for the CDR3 is TGTGCCAGCAGCCGGGACTACCCCTACGAGCAGTACTTC. The chain uses TRBV14 and TRBJ2-7; TRBD2 aligns across 7 bases. Germline assignment: CDR1 SGHDN and CDR2 FVKESK. This CDR3 has 13 amino acids. V shed 4 bases, J shed 2 bases, and the junction held 2 bases outside the gene matches.

V gene TRBV9 combines with J gene TRBJ1-2; 8 bases agree with TRBD1. The CDR3 runs to 15 residues. V was pared by 7 bases and J by 4 bases, with 12 bases of the junction left unmatched. Looked up from germline, CDR1 is SGDLS and CDR2 is YYNGEE. Here the CDR3 reads CASGTGWDRTYGYTF. The CDR3 coding sequence is TGTGCCAGCGGTACCGGATGGGACAGGACCTATGGCTACACCTTC.

This clone has a single count. The J gene is TRBJ2-7, the V gene TRBV23-1, with D possibly being TRBD1 (5 bases). TRBV23-1 is given ORF status, its function remaining uncertain. The CDR3 runs to 14 residues. V lost 0 bases and J 6 bases, leaving 12 bases between the germline ends. The CDR3 bases are TGCGCCAGCAGTCAATCGTTCTGGGGCAGCGAGCAGTACTTC. It is translated as CASSQSFWGSEQYF.

This rearrangement joins TRBV6-2 or TRBV6-3 to TRBJ1-1; no definite D call. Trimming took 3 bases from V and 11 from J, leaving 13 bases between them. The CDR3 has 12 residues. Germline V gene lookup returns CDR1 MNHEY and CDR2 SVGEGT. CDR3 in DNA: TGTGCCAGCAGTTATCCTGATCGGAGCGCTTTCTTT. Translation: CASSYPDRSAFF.

The CDR3 protein is CASSSRGPETQYF. CDR3 bases: TGTGCCAGCAGCTCCAGGGGGCCGGAGACCCAGTACTTC. The genes are TRBV7-9 and TRBJ2-5, with 8 bases aligning to TRBD1. V dropped 4 bases and J dropped 5; count of bases not matched to a gene: 3. CDR1 SEHNR and CDR2 FQNEAQ come from the germline V gene (reference sequence). The CDR3 spans 13 residues.

V gene TRBV4-3 combines with J gene TRBJ2-1, with 7 bases matching TRBD2. The germline CDR1 and CDR2 sequences are LGHNA and YSLEER. After removal of 3 bases from V and 1 base from J, the junction contained 3 bases not matched to a gene. The CDR3 is 15 amino acids. For the CDR3, the DNA is TGCGCCAGCAGCCAGACTAGCCTGTCCTACAATGAGCAGTTCTTC. Residues: CASSQTSLSYNEQFF.

This chain uses TRBV29-1 with TRBJ1-2; 9 nucleotides match TRBD1. There are 13 residues in the CDR3. Germline trimming cut 6 bases from V and 2 bases from J; bases unmatched to any gene: 4. Looked up from germline, CDR1 is SQVTM and CDR2 is ANQGSEA. CDR3 DNA sequence: TGCAGCGTCGACACAGGGGGCAACTATGGCTACACCTTC. Encoded protein: CSVDTGGNYGYTF.

V usage is TRBV19 and J usage is TRBJ2-2; 13 nucleotides line up with TRBD2. V gave up 5 bases and J gave up 7 bases; unmatched junction bases: 4. The CDR3 spans 15 residues. Germline V CDR1 and CDR2: LNHDA, SQIVND (reference sequence). The chain's CDR3 is CASSSGLAGFGELFF. The CDR3 nucleotides read TGTGCCAGTAGTTCGGGACTAGCGGGGTTCGGGGAGCTGTTTTTT.

V usage is TRBV5-4 and J usage is TRBJ2-1, with a possible D match to TRBD1 (6 bases). Germline V gene lookup returns CDR1 SGHNT and CDR2 YYREEE (reference sequence). The V end lost 1 base, the J end lost 11 bases, and 19 bases lay between the germline ends. This CDR3 is built from 15 residues. CDR3 coding DNA: TGTGCCAGCAGCTTGCAACAGGGCAACAATGAGCAGCAGTTCTTC. Amino acids: CASSLQQGNNEQQFF.

This chain joins TRBV12-3 or TRBV12-4 and TRBJ1-5; no clear D gene. This CDR3 spans 12 amino acids. V lost 7 bases and J lost 2, with 6 bases in between. The CDR3 region has the DNA TGTGCCAGCAACATGGGCAATCAGCCCCAGCATTTT. Its translation: CASNMGNQPQHF.

The V and J genes are TRBV11-2 and TRBJ2-2, with 10 positions matching TRBD1. Unmatched junction bases numbered 11, after V lost 9 bases and J lost 7 bases. Germline loops: CDR1 SGHAT, CDR2 FQNNGV. The CDR3 spans 15 residues. The CDR3 sequence is CASRRPGQGIGELFF. The CDR3 DNA reads as TGTGCCAGTCGACGCCCGGGACAGGGGATCGGGGAGCTGTTTTTT.

The chain has TRBV2 and TRBJ2-5; D is possibly TRBD1 (5 bases). This CDR3 is built from 12 residues. V was clipped by 3 bases and J by 3 bases, with 5 bases between them. Germline assignment: CDR1 SNHLY and CDR2 FYNNEI. CDR3 nucleotide sequence: TGTGCCAGCAGTGAGACAGAAGAGACCCAGTACTTC. Amino acid sequence: CASSETEETQYF.

This chain connects TRBV7-6 to TRBJ2-1; 10 positions agree with TRBD1. With V trimmed by 4 bases and J by 7 bases, 10 bases remained unmatched. The V gene's germline CDR1 is SGHVS and CDR2 FNYEAQ. The length of the CDR3 is 16 residues. The CDR3 here is CASSSRGQGRGNEQFF. In DNA, the CDR3 is TGTGCCAGCAGCTCCAGGGGACAGGGGAGGGGAAATGAGCAGTTCTTC.

This clone was observed a single time. The gene calls are TRBV24-1 and TRBJ2-3; no clear D gene. Germline V gene data show CDR1 as KGHDR and CDR2 as SFDVKD. V lost 4 bases to trimming and J lost 3 bases, with 4 bases between them. This CDR3 contains 12 residues. Here the CDR3 DNA reads TGTGCCACCAGTGAGTCAACAGATACGCAGTATTTT. Translation: CATSESTDTQYF.

V and J are TRBV5-1 and TRBJ2-2; maybe TRBD2 (6 bases). CDR1 is SGHRS and CDR2 is YFSETQ in the germline V gene. The V and J ends lost 0 bases and 1 base respectively, with 10 bases between them. The CDR3 totals 16 residues. CDR3 nucleotide sequence: TGCGCCAGCAGCTTGGACGGGAGATGGAACACCGGGGAGCTGTTTTTT. This sequence encodes CASSLDGRWNTGELFF. Filled out from reference TRBV5-1 and TRBJ2-2, the complete variable domain reads KAGVTQTPRYLIKTRGQQVTLSCSPISGHRSVSWYQQTPGQGLQFLFEYFSETQRNKGNFPGRFSGRQFSNSRSEMNVSTLELGDSALYLCASSLDGRWNTGELFFGEGSRLTVL.

The chain combines TRBV6-2 or TRBV6-3 with TRBJ2-1; 8 bases align to TRBD2. The CDR3 has 19 amino acids. Germline V gene sequence: CDR1 MNHEY, CDR2 SVGEGT. The V segment lost 3 bases and the J segment 6 bases; nucleotides outside the gene matches: 19. DNA for the CDR3: TGTGCCAGCAGTTATACGATGTTGGGTCGGGGGACTAGTACCAATGAGCAGTTCTTC. Translating gives CASSYTMLGRGTSTNEQFF.

A single count supports this clone. The rearrangement uses TRBV27 and TRBJ2-2; TRBD2 might be the D (6 bases). Trimming took 0 bases from V and 7 from J, leaving 6 bases between them. This CDR3 has 13 amino acids. Germline lookup yields CDR1 MNHEY and CDR2 SMNVEV (reference sequence). The CDR3 sequence is CASSLSGGGELFF. CDR3 coding DNA: TGTGCCAGCAGTTTATCGGGGGGCGGGGAGCTGTTTTTT.

The genes are TRBV9 and TRBJ2-3; 12 nucleotides match TRBD2. V trimming: 1 base; J trimming: 3 bases; junction bases outside the gene matches: 3. CDR3 size: 16 residues. Germline-derived CDR1 and CDR2 are SGDLS and YYNGEE. In DNA form, the CDR3 reads TGTGCCAGCAGCGTAAGACTAGCGGGGGTAACAGATACGCAGTATTTT. It translates to CASSVRLAGVTDTQYF. Full variable domain (rest looked up from reference TRBV9 and TRBJ2-3): DSGVTQTPKHLITATGQRVTLRCSPRSGDLSVYWYQQSLDQGLQFLIQYYNGEERAKGNILERFSAQQFPDLHSELNLSSLELGDSALYFCASSVRLAGVTDTQYFGPGTRLTVL.

This chain links TRBV29-1 with TRBJ2-3; D is unclear. The CDR3 is 12 residues long. In germline, CDR1 is SQVTM, CDR2 ANQGSEA. Trimming shortened V by 4 bases and J by 0 bases, and 5 bases separated the two germline ends. The CDR3 sequence: CSVVVSTDTQYF. DNA for the CDR3: TGCAGCGTTGTAGTTAGCACAGATACGCAGTATTTT.

V and J are TRBV12-5 and TRBJ1-1, with D perhaps TRBD1 (6 bases). CDR1 LGHNT and CDR2 FRNRAP come from the germline V gene. Trimming stripped 1 base from V and 9 bases from J, with 9 bases between. This CDR3 comprises 12 residues. The CDR3 reads CASGLGTAQAFF. The CDR3 nucleotides read TGTGCTAGTGGTTTGGGGACAGCTCAAGCTTTCTTT.

The CDR3 DNA sequence: TGTGCCATCAGTGAGTCCGAACAGGCAAACATTCAGTACTTC. Encoded protein: CAISESEQANIQYF. This sequence joins TRBV10-3 and TRBJ2-4; perhaps TRBD1 as D (5 bases). CDR1 is ENHRY, CDR2 SYGVKD, per germline. This CDR3 comprises 14 residues. Between the trimmed V and J ends, which lost 0 bases and 6 bases, there was a span of 9 bases.

The J gene is TRBJ1-3, the V gene TRBV7-6; possibly TRBD1 for D (6 bases). The germline V gene has CDR1 SGHVS and CDR2 FNYEAQ. V lost 5 bases and J lost 4, with 21 bases in between. CDR3 length: 17 amino acids. The CDR3 nucleotides read TGTGCCAGCAGCCCCAACAAAGACAGGCCAGCCGGAAACACCATATATTTT. This encodes CASSPNKDRPAGNTIYF.

V gene TRBV3-1 (or the pseudogene TRBV3-2) combines with J gene TRBJ1-5, with D unresolved. V lost 4 bases and J lost 5, with 15 bases in between. This CDR3 comprises 15 residues. Germline lookup yields CDR1 LGHDT and CDR2 YNNKEL (reference sequence). The CDR3 sequence is CASSRTHGLDQPQHF. The CDR3 nucleotides are TGTGCCAGCAGCCGCACTCACGGGTTGGATCAGCCCCAGCATTTT.

This chain uses TRBV28 with TRBJ1-2; no firm D call. The CDR3 loop spans 12 amino acids. With 8 bases removed from V and 4 bases from J, the gap between germline ends came to 11 bases. The V gene's germline CDR1 is MDHEN and CDR2 SYDVKM. The CDR3 sequence: CASWARSYGYTF. The CDR3 nucleotides read TGTGCCAGCTGGGCCAGGTCCTATGGCTACACCTTC.

V usage is TRBV19 and J usage is TRBJ2-7, with 7 positions matching TRBD1. V lost 4 bases and J lost 2; bases outside the gene matches: 2. Germline V gene data show CDR1 as LNHDA and CDR2 as SQIVND (reference sequence). The CDR3 consists of 13 residues. The CDR3 loop is CASSTTGAYEQYF. CDR3 sequence (DNA): TGTGCCAGTAGTACCACAGGGGCCTACGAGCAGTACTTC.